This T cell receptor (beta chain) was found in a study of T cell responses to AZD1222 COVID-19 vaccine. Study observations and caveats: Only 5 to 7 AZD1222 recipients were seropositive at baseline. Clonal diversity was possibly underestimated, and the donors were mostly white British, with more females.

As for this clone: Its antigen is still unknown. Other DNA sequences of this sample code for an identical CDR3.

Here immunoSEQ multiplex PCR was the method, and the copy in TCRdb shows in-frame clones only, minus some. In the table there are roughly 80,000 clones, about 90% of which are singletons. V lost 3 bases and J 1 base, leaving 9 bases between the germline ends. CDR1 and CDR2 from the germline V gene are LNHDA and SQIVND (reference sequence). CDR3 size: 14 residues. The source material was peripheral blood, sampled on day 0 of MenACWY control vaccination. V usage is TRBV19 and J usage is TRBJ1-1; no clear D gene. The TCR sequence derives from an adult in good health. In DNA, the CDR3 is TGTGCCAGTAGTATCGACGACCGGAACACTGAAGCTTTCTTT. It yields the protein CASSIDDRNTEAFF.